This TCR beta chain was captured in a study of beta chain features in type 1 diabetes. As for the study in general: Healthy donors, compared against patients, showed similar age, gender and cell yields.

Only a few counts were recorded for this clone. The antigen is undetermined. It was via CD45RO/CCR7/CD25/CD127/CD95/CD27 that CD4+ naive, central memory, regulatory and stem cell-like memory cells were sorted. Findings and caveats of the study: No resolution was reached here on whether HLA type influences TCRB rearrangement. The study found moderately but significantly shorter TCRB CDR3s in all four CD4+ subsets of Type 1 diabetes patients. Naive, central memory and Treg TCRB repertoires appeared more alike in patients than in healthy donors.

Since all of the isolated RNA was reverse transcribed, expressed TCRB transcripts were what got sequenced. Data came from immunoSEQ multiplex PCR; TCRdb stores just in-frame clones and leaves some out. Here the sample spans about 660,000 clones, roughly an eighth being singletons. Deletions cut 5 bases from V and 6 bases from J, with 19 bases between. The CDR3 length is 16 residues. The V gene's germline CDR1 is SGHTA and CDR2 FQGNSA. The V call is TRBV7-2, the J call TRBJ2-2, with D perhaps matching TRBD1 (7 bases). Sequencing was carried out using naive CD4+ T cells from blood. This sequence originates from a man between 18 and 35 years old with type 1 diabetes. CDR3 in amino acids: CASSRQGGIGAGELFF. CDR3 sequence (DNA): TGTGCCAGCAGCCGACAGGGAGGTATTGGGGCCGGGGAGCTGTTTTTT. The variable domain in full, with the rest retrieved from reference TRBV7-2 and TRBJ2-2, is GAGVSQSPSNKVTEKGKDVELRCDPISGHTALYWYRQSLGQGLEFLIYFQGNSAPDKSGLPSDRFSAERTGGSVSTLTIQRTQQEDSAVYLCASSRQGGIGAGELFFGEGSRLTVL.